This T cell receptor beta chain was found in a study of T cells after yellow fever vaccination. Study-level background: Any fraction with a low cell number was prepared using SMART-Seq v4 Ultra Low Input. Whole-study results and caveats: Weaker, the secondary response had a peak occurring faster, on day 5 versus 15.

Making TCR cDNA involved 5'RACE template switching, which added UMIs and a universal primer site. TCRdb redid the calling of the 5' RACE reads with MiXCR, one entry per CDR3 protein. The data show around 49,000 distinct CDR3 sequences, with 6.8% seen just once and approximately 16% held by the top ten. With 7 bases removed from V and 0 bases from J, the gap between germline ends came to 10 bases. The CDR3 covers 14 residues. Germline V gives CDR1 MNHNS, CDR2 SASEGT. This clonotype was detected many times. The source material was CD8+ T cells not binding an NS4B(214-222) dextramer, sorted from PBMCs, sampled 45 days after the yellow fever booster vaccination. This TCR was recovered from a man in his thirties or forties who received the YFV17D yellow fever vaccine. The chain uses TRBV6-1 and TRBJ2-1; D call uncertain. This CDR3 is CASTSVGSYNEQFF. The CDR3 region has the DNA TGTGCCAGCACGTCCGTAGGCTCCTACAATGAGCAGTTCTTC.